This TCR beta chain comes out of a study of blood T cells in healthy people across ages. CDR1 and CDR2 (germline): ENHRY, SYGVKD. The CDR3 covers 13 residues. V was shortened by 6 bases and J by 9 bases, with 15 bases between the two germline ends. With respect to this clonotype: Its target is unknown.

Together with a sample-barcoded 5' primer, a J-beta primer mix was included in a second PCR lasting 7 to 11 cycles. Per-sample output comprised a minimum of 3 million paired-end reads containing CDR3. One entry per CDR3 protein results from TCRdb running MiXCR on the 5' RACE reads. The sample yields 1,300,000 or so distinct CDR3 sequences, approximately 59% seen once. Study conclusions and caveats: Leaving the PBMCs unsorted stopped any conclusive comparison of naive versus antigen-experienced cells.

The donors, all healthy, were Caucasians living in Russia, aged 6 to 90. Total RNA, at least 6 micrograms per sample, was extracted from PBMCs. The rearrangement joins TRBV10-3 to TRBJ2-1; D is perhaps TRBD1 (5 bases). This TCR was recovered from a man between 18 and 29 years old in good health. The specimen sequenced was blood. The CDR3 nucleotides are TGTGCCATCAGCTTCCAAGGGGATAGTGAGCAGTTCTTC. This codes for CAISFQGDSEQFF.